This T cell receptor beta chain is from a study of shared clonotypes between healthy human individuals. The CDR3 extends over 15 amino acids. Germline CDR1 is SGHRS and CDR2 is YFSETQ. Unmatched junction bases numbered 7, after V lost 4 bases and J lost 1 base. The donor cohort consisted entirely of Caucasian adults residing in Nashville, Tennessee. On this clone: Antigen unknown.

Points from the study as a whole: Only blood was sampled, and tissue TCR repertoires likely differ from blood ones.

The material for each subset, its genomic DNA, was split evenly across several immunoSEQ plates. Profiling relied on immunoSEQ multiplex PCR, and the TCRdb table lists in-frame clones only, not all of them. The sample records about 380,000 clones, 96% being singletons. The rearrangement uses TRBV5-1 and TRBJ1-1; 7 bases are a match to TRBD1. The source is a young man in good health. Sequences were obtained from memory CD8+ T cells sorted from blood. Regarding subset: CD45RO+ cells pooled with CCR7-negative TemRA cells. CDR3 in DNA: TGCGCCAGCAGCACACAGGGGAGTCAGAACACTGAAGCTTTCTTT. It specifies CASSTQGSQNTEAFF.